The source of this TCR beta chain is a study of T cells of healthy individuals (dated by TCRdb to 2016 to 2019). With respect to this clonotype: What antigen it recognizes has not been identified. Within one base of it there is no much larger clone, and no base qualities were kept.

Library preparation was by 5' RACE. The listed sequencing device is Illumina MiSeq. TCRdb applied fastp at Q25 and MiXCR to the public reads, then kept only in-frame beta chains. Entries that share a CDR3 protein sequence are merged under the most common genes and DNA. The sample table contains about 53,000 distinct CDR3 sequences; only one count was recorded for around 15% of them. The top ten constitute 15% to 20% of the sample. The clonotype originates from a human donor in good health.

Read as DNA, the sequence is TGTGCCAGCAGCTTAGTTCCCACCGGGGACACCGGGGAGCTGTTTTTT. This sequence encodes CASSLVPTGDTGELFF. The chain couples TRBV7-2 to TRBJ2-2; the D gene is perhaps TRBD2, on 5 matching bases. CDR1 and CDR2 are drawn from the germline V gene: SGHTA, FQGNSA. The V end loses 1 base and the J end loses 3 bases, and a stretch of 12 bases separates them. There are 16 amino acids in the CDR3, from cysteine to phenylalanine inclusive. Solely the CDR3 DNA is kept, with 48 bases framed from the first base.